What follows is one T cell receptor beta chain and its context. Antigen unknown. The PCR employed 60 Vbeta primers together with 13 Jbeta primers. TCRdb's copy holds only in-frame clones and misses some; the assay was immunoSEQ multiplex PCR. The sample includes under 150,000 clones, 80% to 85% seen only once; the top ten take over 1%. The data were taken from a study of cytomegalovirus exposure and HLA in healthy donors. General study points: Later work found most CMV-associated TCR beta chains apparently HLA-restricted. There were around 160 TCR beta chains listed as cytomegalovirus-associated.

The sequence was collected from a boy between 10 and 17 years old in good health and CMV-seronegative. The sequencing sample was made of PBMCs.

CDR3 amino acids: CASSHELAGGTDTQYF. As DNA, the CDR3 is TGTGCCAGCAGCCATGAACTAGCGGGGGGGACAGATACGCAGTATTTT. This chain uses TRBV4-2 with TRBJ2-3, with 13 bases identical to TRBD2. In germline, CDR1 is LGHNA, CDR2 YNFKEQ. The CDR3 runs to 16 residues. J gave up 3 bases and V 3 bases, and 3 bases lay outside the gene matches.